These T cell receptor beta chains were read from a single sample in a study of CD8 T cells in cerebrospinal fluid in Alzheimer's disease. Reanalyzing the 10x single-cell sequencing reads, TCRdb keeps one entry per CDR3 protein, without DNA. Its clone listing holds 1,500 to 2,000 distinct CDR3 sequences. The sample was cerebrospinal fluid. These receptors were taken from a human donor with mild cognitive impairment. Both conserved end residues are part of each CDR3. Size values are once, few and many counts, or a class for expanded clones, and some rows have none.

v_gene: TRBV5-1
j_gene: TRBJ2-2
abundance: medium-sized
CDR3aa: CASRLGRTSGAGELFF

v_gene: TRBV10-3
j_gene: TRBJ2-7
abundance: medium-sized
CDR3aa: CAISDISEQYF

v_gene: TRBV20-1
j_gene: TRBJ2-1
abundance: medium-sized
CDR3aa: CSANGPGAYNEQFF

v_gene: TRBV9
j_gene: TRBJ2-3
abundance: medium-sized
CDR3aa: CASSALTDTQYF

v_gene: TRBV5-1
j_gene: TRBJ2-3
abundance: medium-sized
CDR3aa: CASSLLGGSGGPDTQYF

v_gene: TRBV5-1
j_gene: TRBJ2-5
abundance: medium-sized
CDR3aa: CASSLGQGMGETQYF

v_gene: TRBV6-5
j_gene: TRBJ2-1
abundance: medium-sized
CDR3aa: CASSYSGADFYNEQFF

v_gene: TRBV18
j_gene: TRBJ2-7
abundance: medium-sized
CDR3aa: CASSTNSYEQYF

v_gene: TRBV6-1
j_gene: TRBJ2-7
abundance: medium-sized
CDR3aa: CASREGDRGAYEQYF

v_gene: TRBV5-1
j_gene: TRBJ2-3
abundance: -
CDR3aa: CASSKDRNTDTQYF